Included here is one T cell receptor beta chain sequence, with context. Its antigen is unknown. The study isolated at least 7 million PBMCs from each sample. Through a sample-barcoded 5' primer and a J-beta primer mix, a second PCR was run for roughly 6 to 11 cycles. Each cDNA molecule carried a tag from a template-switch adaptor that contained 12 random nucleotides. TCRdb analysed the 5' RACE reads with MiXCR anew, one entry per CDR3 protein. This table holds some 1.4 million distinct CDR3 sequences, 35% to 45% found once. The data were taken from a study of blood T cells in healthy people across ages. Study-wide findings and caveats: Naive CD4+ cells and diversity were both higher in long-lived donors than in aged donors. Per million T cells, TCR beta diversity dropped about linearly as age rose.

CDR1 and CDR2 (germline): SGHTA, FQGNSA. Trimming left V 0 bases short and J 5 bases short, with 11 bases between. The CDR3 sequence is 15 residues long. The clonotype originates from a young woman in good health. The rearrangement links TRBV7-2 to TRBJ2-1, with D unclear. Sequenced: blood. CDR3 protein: CASSLADLANNEQFF. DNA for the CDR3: TGTGCCAGCAGCTTAGCTGACTTGGCTAACAATGAGCAGTTCTTC.